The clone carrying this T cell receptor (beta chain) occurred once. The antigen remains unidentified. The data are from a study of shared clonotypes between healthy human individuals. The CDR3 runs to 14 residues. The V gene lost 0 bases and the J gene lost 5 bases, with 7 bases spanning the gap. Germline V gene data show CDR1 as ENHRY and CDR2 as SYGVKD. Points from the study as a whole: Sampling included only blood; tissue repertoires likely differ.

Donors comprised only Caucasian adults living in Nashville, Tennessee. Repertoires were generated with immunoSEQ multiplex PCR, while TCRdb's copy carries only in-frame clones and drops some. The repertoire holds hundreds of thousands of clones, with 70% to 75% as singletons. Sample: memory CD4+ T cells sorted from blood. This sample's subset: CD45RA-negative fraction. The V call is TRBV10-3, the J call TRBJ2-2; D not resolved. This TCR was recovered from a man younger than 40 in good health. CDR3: CAISESKVTGELFF. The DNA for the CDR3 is TGTGCCATCAGTGAGTCGAAGGTAACCGGGGAGCTGTTTTTT.